This TCR beta chain originates from a study of blood T cell repertoires in COVID-19. In the study overall: Samples of COVID-19 (acute and convalescent) were obtained from the United States, Italy and Spain. Sample material is recorded as cDNA or gDNA derived from T cells, B-cell-depleted T cells, or PBMCs.

The authors' processing: Nucleated cell number was recorded as an estimate derived from reference gene primer amplification. Sequenced by immunoSEQ multiplex PCR; TCRdb stores in-frame clones only, minus some. That table is the source of V, J and clone size, and D and trimming were worked out from the DNA. Among approximately 300,000 clones listed, around 89% were seen once. This CDR3 has 14 amino acids. Deletions cut 0 bases from V and 6 bases from J, with 11 bases between. Germline lookup yields CDR1 MNHNY and CDR2 SVGAGI (reference sequence). The rearrangement joins TRBV6-6 to TRBJ1-1; D not certain. Sequencing was performed on peripheral blood. The clonotype originates from a man aged 35 to 55 with acute or convalescent COVID-19. The CDR3 nucleotides read TGTGCCAGCAGTTACTCGACCGGGTTCCCTGAAGCTTTCTTT. Protein product: CASSYSTGFPEAFF.